The 27 T cell receptor beta chains below all came from one sample that was sequenced in a study of cytomegalovirus exposure and HLA in healthy donors. Clones were sequenced by immunoSEQ multiplex PCR, and TCRdb holds only the in-frame ones, with some missing. The table records about 140,000 clones, 70% to 90% of them present only once. Sequenced input: PBMCs. The receptor set was obtained from a woman aged 25 to 39 in good health and CMV-seronegative.

This clone was seen just once. The rearrangement uses TRBV5-1 and TRBJ1-1; D is undetermined. V lost 0 bases to trimming and J lost 1 base, with 7 bases between them. Germline V gene lookup returns CDR1 SGHRS and CDR2 YFSETQ. The CDR3 length is 14 residues. The CDR3 spells CASSLATGNTEAFF. Here the CDR3 DNA reads TGCGCCAGCAGCTTGGCCACGGGGAACACTGAAGCTTTCTTT.

The chain carries TRBV30 and TRBJ1-1; possible D gene TRBD1, 5 bases. Germline CDR1 reads GTSNPN; CDR2 reads SVGIG (reference sequence). The V and J ends lost 4 bases and 8 bases respectively, with 11 bases between them. The length of the CDR3 is 11 residues. The chain's CDR3 is CAWIQQVEAFF. As DNA, the CDR3 is TGTGCCTGGATTCAACAGGTGGAAGCTTTCTTT.

This chain links TRBV2 with TRBJ2-2; 12 bases match TRBD1. The junction had 2 bases not matched to a gene; V was cut back by 7 bases and J by 2 bases. The germline V gene encodes CDR1 SNHLY and CDR2 FYNNEI. The CDR3 spans 15 residues. CDR3 sequence reads: CASKGTGGNTGELFF. The DNA for the CDR3 is TGTGCCAGCAAAGGGACAGGGGGCAACACCGGGGAGCTGTTTTTT.

This chain connects TRBV29-1 to TRBJ1-2; maybe TRBD1 (6 bases). The CDR3 consists of 13 residues. Germline values: CDR1 SQVTM, CDR2 ANQGSEA. The V and J ends lost 6 bases and 8 bases respectively, with 19 bases between them. The CDR3 loop reads CSVSPRGGGGYTF. CDR3 DNA sequence: TGCAGCGTCTCGCCGAGGGGGGGAGGAGGCTACACCTTC. The full variable domain, its missing parts supplied by reference TRBV29-1 and TRBJ1-2, is SAVISQKPSRDICQRGTSLTIQCQVDSQVTMMFWYRQQPGQSLTLIATANQGSEATYESGFVIDKFPISRPNLTFSTLTVSNMSPEDSSIYLCSVSPRGGGGYTFGSGTRLTVV.

The chain is built from TRBV4-2 and TRBJ2-1, with D possibly being TRBD2 (6 bases). This CDR3 region has 16 residues. CDR1 and CDR2 from the germline V gene are LGHNA and YNFKEQ. The V and J ends lost 1 base and 0 bases respectively, with 10 bases between them. In nucleotides, the CDR3 is TGTGCCAGCAGCCAAGGCGGGGTCAGCTCCTACAATGAGCAGTTCTTC. As protein: CASSQGGVSSYNEQFF.

DNA of the CDR3: TGTGCCAGCAGTTCAATACCGGGTGCCTACGAGCAGTACTTC. It is translated as CASSSIPGAYEQYF. V is TRBV28 and J is TRBJ2-7; D not resolved. Germline lookup yields CDR1 MDHEN and CDR2 SYDVKM. The CDR3 runs to 14 residues. V was cut by 4 bases and J by 2 bases, with 12 bases left in between.

The V gene is TRBV11-2, the J gene TRBJ2-3, with D possibly being TRBD2 (5 bases). Germline assignment: CDR1 SGHAT and CDR2 FQNNGV. The CDR3 loop spans 12 amino acids. Deletions cut 5 bases from V and 6 bases from J, with 9 bases between. CDR3 sequence reads: CASSVRGDTQYF. The CDR3 DNA reads TGTGCCAGCAGCGTTAGAGGGGATACGCAGTATTTT.

This clone was detected only once. The chain is built from TRBV10-2 and TRBJ2-3, with D possibly matching TRBD2 (5 bases). CDR1 is WSHSY and CDR2 is SAAADI in the germline V gene. V lost 8 bases to trimming and J lost 2 bases, with 14 bases between them. CDR3 length equals 14 residues. The CDR3 is CASGRTEITDTQYF. The DNA for the CDR3 is TGCGCCAGCGGAAGGACTGAAATCACAGATACGCAGTATTTT.

This clone has a handful of counts. This chain joins TRBV10-3 and TRBJ2-4; 8 bases line up with TRBD2. J was trimmed by 3 bases and V by 10 bases; bases with no gene match: 2. The CDR3 sequence is 12 residues long. Germline V lookup: CDR1 ENHRY, CDR2 SYGVKD. The CDR3 DNA reads as TGTGCCACTCGGGAGGGCAAAAACATTCAGTACTTC. It is translated as CATREGKNIQYF.

This rearrangement joins TRBV4-1 to TRBJ2-7; tentatively, D is TRBD1 (5 bases). There are 14 residues in the CDR3. Trimming took 1 base from V and 4 from J, leaving 11 bases between them. The germline CDR1 and CDR2 sequences are MGHRA and YSYEKL. The CDR3 sequence is CASSQGDRPYEQYF. The CDR3 region has the DNA TGCGCCAGCAGCCAAGGTGACAGACCTTACGAGCAGTACTTC.

The chain joins TRBV28 to TRBJ2-7, with D maybe TRBD1 (6 bases). Deletions cut 1 base from V and 3 bases from J, with 13 bases between. Looked up from germline, CDR1 is MDHEN and CDR2 is SYDVKM. The CDR3 consists of 15 residues. The CDR3 is CASSLSQGYIYEQYF. The CDR3 nucleotides read TGTGCCAGCAGTTTATCCCAGGGGTACATCTACGAGCAGTACTTC.

This clone was detected a few times. This chain joins TRBV28 and TRBJ1-1; TRBD1 agrees at 8 bases. J gave up 4 bases and V 2 bases, and 6 bases lay outside the gene matches. CDR3 length: 15 amino acids. The germline V gene has CDR1 MDHEN and CDR2 SYDVKM. The chain's CDR3 is CASSLPDRVATEAFF. The DNA for the CDR3 is TGTGCCAGCAGTTTACCGGACAGGGTGGCCACTGAAGCTTTCTTT.

This chain connects TRBV15 to TRBJ2-5; D possibly corresponds to TRBD2 (7 bases). The germline V and J ends were trimmed by 5 bases and 2 bases, with 18 bases remaining between them. Germline CDR1 reads LNHNV; CDR2 reads YYDKDF (reference sequence). The CDR3 spans 16 residues. The CDR3 spells CATSGGGSRAQETQYF. In DNA, the CDR3 is TGTGCCACCAGCGGGGGGGGCAGTAGGGCACAAGAGACCCAGTACTTC.

The chain has TRBV7-2 and TRBJ2-3; 8 nucleotides align to TRBD1. Unmatched junction bases numbered 7, after V lost 7 bases and J lost 1 base. The V gene's germline CDR1 is SGHTA and CDR2 FQGNSA. The CDR3 contains 15 residues. The CDR3 nucleotides are TGTGCCAGCACCCTACAGGGACAGGGCACAGATACGCAGTATTTT. Translating it yields CASTLQGQGTDTQYF.

This chain uses TRBV4-2 with TRBJ1-3; 11 bases fit TRBD1. Per germline, CDR1 LGHNA and CDR2 YNFKEQ. The CDR3 loop spans 16 amino acids. V shed 2 bases and J 4 bases; nucleotides not matched to a gene: 4. The CDR3 bases are TGTGCCAGCAGCCAACCCGGGACAGGGGGAGGAAACACCATATATTTT. As protein: CASSQPGTGGGNTIYF.

The gene calls are TRBV6-5 and TRBJ2-7, with D uncertain. V shed 6 bases and J shed 4 bases, with 7 bases lying between them. This CDR3 region has 11 residues. Germline assignment: CDR1 MNHEY and CDR2 SVGAGI. CDR3 sequence: CASSQLYEQYF. In DNA form, the CDR3 reads TGTGCCAGCAGCCAACTATACGAGCAGTACTTC.

This chain links TRBV9 with TRBJ1-1; D is uncertain. Germline CDR1 reads SGDLS; CDR2 reads YYNGEE. CDR3 length: 15 amino acids. Between the trimmed V and J ends, which lost 1 base and 0 bases, there was a span of 10 bases. The CDR3, as DNA: TGTGCCAGCAGCGTAACCCCGTCTATGAACACTGAAGCTTTCTTT. It translates to CASSVTPSMNTEAFF.

The V and J genes are TRBV7-2 and TRBJ2-2; 7 bases align to TRBD1. The length of the CDR3 is 15 residues. CDR1 and CDR2 (germline): SGHTA, FQGNSA. V lost 2 bases and J lost 5; bases outside the gene matches: 5. Written as DNA, the CDR3 is TGTGCCAGCAGCTTACGACAGGGCGGGACCGGGGAGCTGTTTTTT. Amino acid sequence: CASSLRQGGTGELFF.

This clone was observed a handful of times. The V gene is TRBV28, the J gene TRBJ1-5; D is possibly TRBD1 (6 bases). The CDR3 covers 15 residues. In germline, CDR1 is MDHEN, CDR2 SYDVKM. V lost 6 bases to trimming and J lost 4 bases, with 16 bases between them. This CDR3 reads CASRPRTVRNQPQHF. The CDR3 DNA sequence: TGTGCCAGCAGGCCCCGGACAGTTCGAAATCAGCCCCAGCATTTT.

The chain is built from TRBV2 and TRBJ2-3, with 7 bases identical to TRBD2. The trim removed 6 bases at V and 15 bases at J, leaving 9 bases unmatched. The CDR3 is 11 residues long. Looked up from germline, CDR1 is SNHLY and CDR2 is FYNNEI. CDR3 sequence (DNA): TGTGCCAGCAGCCGGACTAGGGGCGGATATTTT. This encodes CASSRTRGGYF.

The chain links TRBV7-8 to TRBJ2-2; 7 bases match TRBD1. Trimming removed 4 bases from V and 7 bases from J; junction bases left unmatched: 9. Germline CDR1 reads SGHVS; CDR2 reads FQNEAQ. The CDR3 contains 15 residues. Written as DNA, the CDR3 is TGTGCCAGCAGCTCTCAGGGGGAACGGGGCGGGGAGCTGTTTTTT. Encoded protein: CASSSQGERGGELFF. Variable domain in full (rest from reference TRBV7-8 and TRBJ2-2): GAGVSQSPRYKVAKRGQDVALRCDPISGHVSLFWYQQALGQGPEFLTYFQNEAQLDKSGLPSDRFFAERPEGSVSTLKIQRTQQEDSAVYLCASSSQGERGGELFFGEGSRLTVL.

CDR3 nucleotide sequence: TGCGCCAGCAGCTTTATTGTGGGGGCGCTTCGAGAGACCCAGTACTTC. Amino acids: CASSFIVGALRETQYF. The rearrangement joins TRBV5-1 to TRBJ2-5; weak D call: TRBD1 (6 bases). The CDR3 length is 16 residues. With 2 bases removed from V and 4 bases from J, the gap between germline ends came to 18 bases. The germline V gene has CDR1 SGHRS and CDR2 YFSETQ.

The rearrangement joins TRBV4-1 to TRBJ1-6; tentatively, D is TRBD1 (6 bases). This CDR3 has 16 residues. The germline CDR1 and CDR2 sequences are MGHRA and YSYEKL. Trimming took off 0 bases at V and 10 bases at J, with 16 bases between the two ends. CDR3 residues: CASSQDGGGTGSPLHF. The CDR3 nucleotides read TGCGCCAGCAGCCAAGATGGGGGGGGCACGGGATCACCCCTCCACTTT.

This clone was detected a few times. This chain uses TRBV4-2 with TRBJ2-7, with D possibly being TRBD1 (6 bases). The V gene's germline CDR1 is LGHNA and CDR2 YNFKEQ. Trimming left V 3 bases short and J 2 bases short, with 17 bases between. This CDR3 region has 16 residues. The CDR3 bases are TGTGCCAGCAGCCAGCTACAGGGTAATCTCCCCTACGAGCAGTACTTC. Its translation is CASSQLQGNLPYEQYF.

The chain employs TRBV6-1 and TRBJ1-6; no definite D call. Germline values: CDR1 MNHNS, CDR2 SASEGT. V lost 3 bases, J lost 10 bases, and 16 bases lay in between. The CDR3 contains 15 residues. The CDR3: CASSDVWTAGSPLHF. CDR3 coding DNA: TGTGCCAGCAGTGACGTTTGGACGGCGGGCTCACCCCTCCACTTT.

The chain carries TRBV11-1 and TRBJ2-6, with D maybe TRBD1 (6 bases). This CDR3 region has 18 residues. V dropped 3 bases and J dropped 0 bases, with 15 bases sitting between them. CDR1 is SGHAT and CDR2 is FQDESV in the germline V gene (reference sequence). The CDR3 region has the DNA TGTGCCAGCAGCTTTATCCAGGCACAGGGCTCTGGGGCCAACGTCCTGACTTTC. Encoded protein: CASSFIQAQGSGANVLTF. Supplemented by reference TRBV11-1 and TRBJ2-6, the full variable domain reads EAEVAQSPRYKITEKSQAVAFWCDPISGHATLYWYRQILGQGPELLVQFQDESVVDDSQLPKDRFSAERLKGVDSTLKIQPAELGDSAMYLCASSFIQAQGSGANVLTFGAGSRLTVL.

This chain uses TRBV7-9 with TRBJ1-2; possibly TRBD1 for D (5 bases). CDR1 and CDR2 (germline): SEHNR, FQNEAQ (reference sequence). CDR3 length: 16 amino acids. Trimming left V 6 bases short and J 1 base short, with 18 bases between. The CDR3 protein is CASSYRVGASNYGYTF. In DNA form, the CDR3 reads TGTGCCAGCAGTTATAGGGTTGGGGCCAGTAACTATGGCTACACCTTC.